These 5 T cell receptor beta chains share one sample of origin, sequenced in a study of early T cells in non-severe SARS-CoV-2 infection. One entry per CDR3 protein, called by TCRdb with MiXCR from the 5' RACE reads. This table has 48,000 or so distinct CDR3 sequences, 6.2% appearing once. The sample here was whole blood, taken at baseline. These receptors all come from an adult who was a healthcare worker with PCR-confirmed SARS-CoV-2 infection or an uninfected control (not recorded which).

In its sample, this clonotype was seen many times. V is TRBV9 and J is TRBJ1-1; 8 positions agree with TRBD1. V gave up 5 bases and J gave up 5 bases; unmatched junction bases: 5. This CDR3 is 13 amino acids long. Germline CDR1 is SGDLS and CDR2 is YYNGEE. CDR3 nucleotides: TGTGCCAGCAGTGATAACAGGGGGACTGAAGCTTTCTTT. Translation: CASSDNRGTEAFF.

V usage is TRBV6-6 and J usage is TRBJ1-3; D gene uncertain. Trimming removed 5 bases at V and 0 bases at J, with 20 bases between. The V gene's germline CDR1 is MNHNY and CDR2 SVGAGI (reference sequence). The CDR3 consists of 18 residues. The CDR3 nucleotides read TGTGCCAGCAGTCCCAGTGGGGTATCGGGAGCCTCTGGAAACACCATATATTTT. Protein sequence: CASSPSGVSGASGNTIYF.

The sample holds a few counts of this clonotype. The chain carries TRBV6-1 and TRBJ2-5; unclear D gene. The germline gives CDR1 MNHNS, CDR2 SASEGT. CDR3 length: 12 residues. V shed 6 bases and J shed 2 bases, with 7 bases lying between them. This CDR3 reads CASRWTQETQYF. In DNA, the CDR3 is TGTGCCAGCAGGTGGACGCAAGAGACCCAGTACTTC.

This chain joins TRBV28 and TRBJ2-5, with D perhaps matching TRBD1 (6 bases). The CDR3 spans 14 residues. Per germline, CDR1 MDHEN and CDR2 SYDVKM. V lost 3 bases, J lost 2 bases, and 10 bases lay in between. This CDR3 is CASSLAGVQETQYF. CDR3 nucleotide sequence: TGTGCCAGCAGTTTGGCAGGGGTTCAAGAGACCCAGTACTTC.

This clonotype was observed at least ten times. The chain combines TRBV29-1 with TRBJ2-7, with D unresolved. This CDR3 has 12 amino acids. The germline V gene encodes CDR1 SQVTM and CDR2 ANQGSEA. V shed 5 bases and J shed 1 base, with 9 bases lying between them. The CDR3 reads CSVLDGSYEQYF. CDR3 nucleotide sequence: TGCAGCGTTCTGGACGGTTCCTACGAGCAGTACTTC.